The entry below gives a single T cell receptor (beta chain) sequence along with its context. The sample is drawn from a study of blood T cell repertoires in COVID-19. Per the germline V gene, CDR1 is GTSNPN and CDR2 is SVGIG (reference sequence). The CDR3 has 14 residues. Trimming removed 0 bases at V and 0 bases at J, with 9 bases between. Across about 22 US areas, participants ranged in age from roughly 18 to 95 years. Profiling relied on immunoSEQ multiplex PCR, and the TCRdb table lists in-frame clones only, not all of them. The sample has around 340,000 clones, roughly 90% seen once; the top ten hold just over 1%.

The rearrangement joins TRBV30 to TRBJ2-7, with D perhaps matching TRBD1 (5 bases). Material: PBMCs or T cells enriched from blood (not recorded which). This sequence originates from a woman in her thirties who had been exposed to COVID-19. The CDR3 DNA sequence: TGTGCCTGGAGTGTAGGCAGGGCCTCCTACGAGCAGTACTTC. Protein product: CAWSVGRASYEQYF. Drawing the rest from reference TRBV30 and TRBJ2-7, the complete variable domain is SQTIHQWPATLVQPVGSPLSLECTVEGTSNPNLYWYRQAAGRGLQLLFYSVGIGQISSEVPQNLSASRPQDRQFILSSKKLLLSDSGFYLCAWSVGRASYEQYFGPGTRLTVT.